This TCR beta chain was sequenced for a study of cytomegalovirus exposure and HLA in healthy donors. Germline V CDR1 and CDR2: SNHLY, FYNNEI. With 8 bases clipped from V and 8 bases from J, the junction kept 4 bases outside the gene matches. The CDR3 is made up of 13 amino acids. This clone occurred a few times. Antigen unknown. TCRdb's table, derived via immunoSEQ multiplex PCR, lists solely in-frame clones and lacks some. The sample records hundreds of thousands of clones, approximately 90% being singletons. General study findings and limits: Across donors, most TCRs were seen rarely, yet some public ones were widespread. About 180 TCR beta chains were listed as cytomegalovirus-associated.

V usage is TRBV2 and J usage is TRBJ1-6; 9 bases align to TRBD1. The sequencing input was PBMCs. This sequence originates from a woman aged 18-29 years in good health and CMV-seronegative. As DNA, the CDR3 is TGTGCCAGCCGTAGGACAGGGGATTCACCCCTCCACTTT. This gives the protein CASRRTGDSPLHF.